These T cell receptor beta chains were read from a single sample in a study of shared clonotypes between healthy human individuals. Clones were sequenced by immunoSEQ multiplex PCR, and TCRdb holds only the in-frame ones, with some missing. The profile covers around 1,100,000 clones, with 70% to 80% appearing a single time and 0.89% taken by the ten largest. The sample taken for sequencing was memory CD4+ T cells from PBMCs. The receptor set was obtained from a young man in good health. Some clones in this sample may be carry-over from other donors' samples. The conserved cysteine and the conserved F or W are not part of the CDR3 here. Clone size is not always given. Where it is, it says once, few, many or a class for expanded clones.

CDR3aa: ASSLAPSGSRNEQF
j_gene: TRBJ2-1
abundance: .
v_gene: TRBV7-6

CDR3aa: ASSLSGRPYEQY
j_gene: TRBJ2-7
abundance: .
v_gene: TRBV18

CDR3aa: ASSQSGYEQY
j_gene: TRBJ2-7
abundance: .
v_gene: TRBV14

CDR3aa: ASSGATSGRYEQY
j_gene: TRBJ2-7
abundance: .
v_gene: TRBV2

CDR3aa: ASSIFSTTYEQY
j_gene: TRBJ2-7
abundance: .
v_gene: TRBV19

CDR3aa: ASSERGTALNYGYT
j_gene: TRBJ1-2
abundance: .
v_gene: TRBV4-1

CDR3aa: ATSPAYPGQGAAGGTYNEQF
j_gene: TRBJ2-1
abundance: .
v_gene: TRBV15

CDR3aa: ASSQGGSGSSTDTQY
j_gene: TRBJ2-3
abundance: .
v_gene: TRBV4-3

CDR3aa: ASTPRGSSYEQY
j_gene: TRBJ2-7
abundance: .
v_gene: TRBV19

CDR3aa: ASSYPGTAGEQY
j_gene: TRBJ2-7
abundance: .
v_gene: TRBV5-1

CDR3aa: SVVTSGRATFDEQF
j_gene: TRBJ2-1
abundance: .
v_gene: TRBV29-1

CDR3aa: ASLPSGHGNEQF
j_gene: TRBJ2-1
abundance: .
v_gene: TRBV7-9

CDR3aa: ASSLGDAADTQY
j_gene: TRBJ2-3
abundance: .
v_gene: TRBV27

CDR3aa: ATKGLAGTDTQY
j_gene: TRBJ2-3
abundance: .
v_gene: TRBV10-2

CDR3aa: ASSSLAGGGTDTQY
j_gene: TRBJ2-3
abundance: .
v_gene: TRBV28

CDR3aa: ASRYREHNQPQH
j_gene: TRBJ1-5
abundance: .
v_gene: TRBV19

CDR3aa: ASSPGTANTEAF
j_gene: TRBJ1-1
abundance: .
v_gene: TRBV7-2

CDR3aa: ASSFEGFRETQY
j_gene: TRBJ2-5
abundance: .
v_gene: TRBV5-1

CDR3aa: ASTSGSGDTQY
j_gene: TRBJ2-3
abundance: .
v_gene: TRBV30

CDR3aa: ASSLATGTRDTGELL
j_gene: TRBJ2-2
abundance: .
v_gene: TRBV5-1

CDR3aa: SVKGGSYEQY
j_gene: TRBJ2-7
abundance: .
v_gene: TRBV29-1

CDR3aa: ASSGQGSLSSYNEQF
j_gene: TRBJ2-1
abundance: once
v_gene: TRBV4-3

CDR3aa: ASGDFGGDRGVRGTQY
j_gene: TRBJ2-3
abundance: .
v_gene: TRBV9

CDR3aa: ASSVDGNQPQH
j_gene: TRBJ1-5
abundance: .
v_gene: TRBV7-9

CDR3aa: ASSPPGRDEQF
j_gene: TRBJ2-1
abundance: .
v_gene: TRBV7-3

CDR3aa: ASRLDSNVGEQY
j_gene: TRBJ2-7
abundance: .
v_gene: TRBV27

CDR3aa: ASRSPAGGSRYGYT
j_gene: TRBJ1-2
abundance: .
v_gene: TRBV28

CDR3aa: ASSHSVGRGYT
j_gene: TRBJ1-2
abundance: .
v_gene: TRBV25-1

CDR3aa: ASSAYSSAGTGELF
j_gene: TRBJ2-2
abundance: .
v_gene: TRBV13

CDR3aa: ASSEVRGATDTQY
j_gene: TRBJ2-3
abundance: .
v_gene: TRBV6-1

CDR3aa: ASSLYYGTGMSGELF
j_gene: TRBJ2-2
abundance: .
v_gene: TRBV27

CDR3aa: ASSGAGGEDIQY
j_gene: TRBJ2-4
abundance: .
v_gene: TRBV6-1

CDR3aa: ASSLALSNTEAF
j_gene: TRBJ1-1
abundance: .
v_gene: TRBV5-1

CDR3aa: ASKGGRALSYNEQF
j_gene: TRBJ2-1
abundance: .
v_gene: TRBV28

CDR3aa: ASSTNRGQETQY
j_gene: TRBJ2-5
abundance: .
v_gene: TRBV5-4

CDR3aa: ASSTGTSYEQY
j_gene: TRBJ2-7
abundance: .
v_gene: TRBV19

CDR3aa: ASSLLAQTRSDTQY
j_gene: TRBJ2-3
abundance: .
v_gene: TRBV5-1

CDR3aa: SVEDSLLGTDTQY
j_gene: TRBJ2-3
abundance: .
v_gene: TRBV29-1

CDR3aa: ASSVNGVRRTQY
j_gene: TRBJ2-5
abundance: .
v_gene: TRBV2

CDR3aa: ASSLGGTLNGYT
j_gene: TRBJ1-2
abundance: once
v_gene: TRBV7-9

CDR3aa: ASSFYPSGTYEQY
j_gene: TRBJ2-7
abundance: .
v_gene: TRBV5-6

CDR3aa: ASSYSGSGTGELF
j_gene: TRBJ2-2
abundance: .
v_gene: TRBV6-5

CDR3aa: ASSEKGKGGEQY
j_gene: TRBJ2-7
abundance: .
v_gene: TRBV6-1

CDR3aa: ASSFGTSSETQY
j_gene: TRBJ2-5
abundance: .
v_gene: TRBV5-1

CDR3aa: ASSLVPGAGETQY
j_gene: TRBJ2-5
abundance: .
v_gene: TRBV7-9

CDR3aa: ATSRDISDNEQF
j_gene: TRBJ2-1
abundance: .
v_gene: TRBV15

CDR3aa: ASSAGSGLANEQY
j_gene: TRBJ2-7
abundance: .
v_gene: TRBV5-1

CDR3aa: ASSYDVRQRNTEAF
j_gene: TRBJ1-1
abundance: .
v_gene: TRBV5-1

CDR3aa: ASSFSGELIY
j_gene: TRBJ1-3
abundance: .
v_gene: TRBV7-9

CDR3aa: SVVFVSGSNQPQH
j_gene: TRBJ1-5
abundance: .
v_gene: TRBV29-1

CDR3aa: ASRSTNYEQY
j_gene: TRBJ2-7
abundance: .
v_gene: TRBV2

CDR3aa: ASSGTGVRDRELF
j_gene: TRBJ2-2
abundance: few
v_gene: TRBV2

CDR3aa: ASSLGGNSNQPQH
j_gene: TRBJ1-5
abundance: .
v_gene: TRBV5-5

CDR3aa: ASSFRASGSRETQY
j_gene: TRBJ2-5
abundance: .
v_gene: TRBV5-6

CDR3aa: ASWSKSSYEQY
j_gene: TRBJ2-7
abundance: once
v_gene: TRBV28